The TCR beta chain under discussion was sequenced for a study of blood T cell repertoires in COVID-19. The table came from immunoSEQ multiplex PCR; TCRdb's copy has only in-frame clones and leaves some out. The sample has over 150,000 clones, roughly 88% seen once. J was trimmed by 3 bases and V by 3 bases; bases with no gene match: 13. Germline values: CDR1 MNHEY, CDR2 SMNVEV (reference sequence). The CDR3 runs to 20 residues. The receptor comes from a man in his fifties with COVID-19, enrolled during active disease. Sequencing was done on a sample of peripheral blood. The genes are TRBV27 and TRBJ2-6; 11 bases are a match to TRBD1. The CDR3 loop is CASSFWWGGTGGYGANVLTF. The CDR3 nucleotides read TGTGCCAGCAGTTTCTGGTGGGGTGGGACAGGGGGATATGGGGCCAACGTCCTGACTTTC.